These T cell receptor beta chains were read from a single sample in a study of T cells in Graves' hyperthyroidism and ophthalmopathy. TCRdb reprocessed the multiplex PCR reads with MiXCR, giving one entry per CDR3 protein. The table has about 570,000 distinct CDR3 sequences, 35% to 55% seen once; the top ten hold around 20%. The material sequenced was peripheral blood or thyroid tissue (not recorded which). Receptors were obtained from an adult woman with Graves' disease, either hyperthyroidism or ophthalmopathy (not recorded which). Each CDR3 is given with its conserved first and last residue. Each record gives: V gene, J gene, CDR3 protein.

v_call: TRBV19; j_call: TRBJ2-5; cdr3_aa: CASSPTVPGPQTGETQYF
v_call: TRBV10-2; j_call: TRBJ1-2; cdr3_aa: CASSVSAGGVPNGYTF
v_call: TRBV28; j_call: TRBJ2-7; cdr3_aa: CASSLRGSSLYEQYF
v_call: TRBV19; j_call: TRBJ2-7; cdr3_aa: CASSIREDSYEQYF
v_call: TRBV5-1; j_call: TRBJ2-7; cdr3_aa: CASSLGDTEQYF
v_call: TRBV10-3; j_call: TRBJ1-1; cdr3_aa: CAIGEGRGRVRAFF
v_call: TRBV19; j_call: TRBJ1-5; cdr3_aa: CASSIRTDQPQHF
v_call: TRBV20-1; j_call: TRBJ1-3; cdr3_aa: CGAGQGAGNTIYF
v_call: TRBV7-9; j_call: TRBJ1-4; cdr3_aa: CASSLDGHGNEKLFF
v_call: TRBV20-1; j_call: TRBJ2-1; cdr3_aa: CSASLRDSYNEQFF
v_call: TRBV7-9; j_call: TRBJ1-5; cdr3_aa: CASSSSKGRGNQPQHF
v_call: TRBV11-2; j_call: TRBJ2-3; cdr3_aa: CASSLMKYQRAQYF
v_call: TRBV2; j_call: TRBJ1-2; cdr3_aa: CASSEGRGIYGYTF
v_call: TRBV4-1; j_call: TRBJ2-7; cdr3_aa: CASSSDRASYEQYF
v_call: TRBV5-6; j_call: TRBJ2-7; cdr3_aa: CASSHGTATSEQYF
v_call: TRBV6-5; j_call: TRBJ2-7; cdr3_aa: CASKPTGTSGTQYF
v_call: TRBV20-1; j_call: TRBJ1-2; cdr3_aa: CSARTRGDRGYTF
v_call: TRBV20-1; j_call: TRBJ1-5; cdr3_aa: CSAQGGNNQPQHF
v_call: TRBV7-2; j_call: TRBJ1-3; cdr3_aa: CASSRTGQGSNTIYF
v_call: TRBV7-9; j_call: TRBJ2-6; cdr3_aa: CASSSAVLSGANVLTF
v_call: TRBV20-1; j_call: TRBJ2-2; cdr3_aa: CSARDFRTGELFF
v_call: TRBV20-1; j_call: TRBJ1-2; cdr3_aa: CSANRDSYGYTF
v_call: TRBV9; j_call: TRBJ1-5; cdr3_aa: CASSRGGTVGVNQPQHF
v_call: TRBV15; j_call: TRBJ1-5; cdr3_aa: CATSRVGGSNQPQHF
v_call: TRBV25-1; j_call: TRBJ2-5; cdr3_aa: CASRGTGVETQYF
v_call: TRBV7-6; j_call: TRBJ2-1; cdr3_aa: CASSPSAGDHEQFF
v_call: TRBV4-1; j_call: TRBJ1-1; cdr3_aa: CASSPRADETSEAFF
v_call: TRBV7-6; j_call: TRBJ2-3; cdr3_aa: CASSSPYGTDTQYF
v_call: TRBV20-1; j_call: TRBJ1-2; cdr3_aa: CSARLDRNYGYTF
v_call: TRBV2; j_call: TRBJ1-2; cdr3_aa: CASSEYEPGIHGYTF
v_call: TRBV10-3; j_call: TRBJ2-7; cdr3_aa: CATALRDEQYF
v_call: TRBV7-2; j_call: TRBJ2-7; cdr3_aa: CASSRSTGPYEQYF
v_call: TRBV2; j_call: TRBJ1-5; cdr3_aa: CASTLDGGNQPQHF
v_call: TRBV7-9; j_call: TRBJ1-1; cdr3_aa: CASSLGNTGYTEAFF
v_call: TRBV28; j_call: TRBJ2-2; cdr3_aa: CASSSTDSNTGELFF
v_call: TRBV25-1; j_call: TRBJ1-4; cdr3_aa: CASSARNTGTEKLFF
v_call: TRBV7-2; j_call: TRBJ1-6; cdr3_aa: CASSLVIESPLHF
v_call: TRBV10-3; j_call: TRBJ2-1; cdr3_aa: CATYRYNEQFF
v_call: TRBV19; j_call: TRBJ1-1; cdr3_aa: CASSNQGATEAFF
v_call: TRBV29-1; j_call: TRBJ2-1; cdr3_aa: CSGAGTSGSNEQFF
v_call: TRBV5-5; j_call: TRBJ2-2; cdr3_aa: CASSFRANGELFF
v_call: TRBV7-8; j_call: TRBJ1-2; cdr3_aa: CASSRQGTGNTF
v_call: TRBV25-1; j_call: TRBJ2-2; cdr3_aa: CASRSGVTGELFF
v_call: TRBV7-2; j_call: TRBJ2-7; cdr3_aa: CASSGPGTAYYEQYF
v_call: TRBV11-2; j_call: TRBJ2-5; cdr3_aa: CASSESNNGETQYF
v_call: TRBV6-6; j_call: TRBJ2-7; cdr3_aa: CASSSSGNHEQYF
v_call: TRBV10-3; j_call: TRBJ1-2; cdr3_aa: CAISIDTGRYGYTF
v_call: TRBV29-1; j_call: TRBJ2-7; cdr3_aa: CSVRGGTTTYEQYF
v_call: TRBV7-3; j_call: TRBJ1-3; cdr3_aa: CDSSFYICSAIPGQPGNTIYF
v_call: TRBV10-3; j_call: TRBJ2-7; cdr3_aa: CATAQGVLGEQYF
v_call: TRBV29-1; j_call: TRBJ2-5; cdr3_aa: CSVPQGVGETQYF
v_call: TRBV20-1; j_call: TRBJ2-7; cdr3_aa: CSAPSRPRWEQYF
v_call: TRBV7-2; j_call: TRBJ1-5; cdr3_aa: CASSLDPRANQPQHF
v_call: TRBV2; j_call: TRBJ1-1; cdr3_aa: CASSSHTTEAFF
v_call: TRBV4-2; j_call: TRBJ1-2; cdr3_aa: CASSRRDRDLDGYTF
v_call: TRBV12-3/TRBV12-4; j_call: TRBJ2-7; cdr3_aa: CASSGQGVGEQYF
v_call: TRBV10-3; j_call: TRBJ1-2; cdr3_aa: CAISKDSYGYTF
v_call: TRBV20-1; j_call: TRBJ2-7; cdr3_aa: CSAAYSAYEQYF
v_call: TRBV20-1; j_call: TRBJ2-7; cdr3_aa: CSATDRGVVVEQYF
v_call: TRBV12-3/TRBV12-4; j_call: TRBJ2-6; cdr3_aa: CASTPQESISGANVLTF